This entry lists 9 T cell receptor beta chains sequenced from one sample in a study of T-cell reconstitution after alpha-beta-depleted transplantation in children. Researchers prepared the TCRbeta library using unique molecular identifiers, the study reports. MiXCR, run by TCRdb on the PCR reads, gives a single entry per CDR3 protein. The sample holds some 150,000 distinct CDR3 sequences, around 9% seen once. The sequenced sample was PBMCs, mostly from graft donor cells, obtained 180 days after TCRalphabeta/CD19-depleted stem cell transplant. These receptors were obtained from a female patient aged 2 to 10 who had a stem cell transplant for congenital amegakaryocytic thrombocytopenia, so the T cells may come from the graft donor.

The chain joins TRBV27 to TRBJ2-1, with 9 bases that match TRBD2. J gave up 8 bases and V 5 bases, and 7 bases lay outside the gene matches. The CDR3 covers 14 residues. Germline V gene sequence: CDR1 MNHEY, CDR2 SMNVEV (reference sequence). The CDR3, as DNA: TGTGCCAGCAGTATTAGCGGGAGCGGCTATGAGCAGTTCTTC. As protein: CASSISGSGYEQFF.

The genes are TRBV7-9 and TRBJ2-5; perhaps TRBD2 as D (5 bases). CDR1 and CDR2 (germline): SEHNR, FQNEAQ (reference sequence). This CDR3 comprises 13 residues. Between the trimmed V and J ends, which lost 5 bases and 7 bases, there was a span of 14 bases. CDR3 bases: TGTGCCAGCAGCAGAACGGGAAGTGCGACCCAGTACTTC. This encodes CASSRTGSATQYF.

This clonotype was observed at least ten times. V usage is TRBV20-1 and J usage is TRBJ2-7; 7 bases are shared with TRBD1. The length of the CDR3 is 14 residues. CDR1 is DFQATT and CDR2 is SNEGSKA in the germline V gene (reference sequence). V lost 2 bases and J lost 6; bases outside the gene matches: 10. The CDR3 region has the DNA TGCAGTGCTAGAAATCCGGGACAGCCAACCGAGCAGTACTTC. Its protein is CSARNPGQPTEQYF.

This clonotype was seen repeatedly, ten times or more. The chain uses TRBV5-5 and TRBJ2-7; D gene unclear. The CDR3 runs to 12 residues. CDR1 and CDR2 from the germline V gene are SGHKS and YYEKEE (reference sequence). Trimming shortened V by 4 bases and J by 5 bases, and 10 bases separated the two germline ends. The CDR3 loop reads CASSLGWDEQYF. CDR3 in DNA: TGTGCCAGCAGCCTCGGGTGGGACGAGCAGTACTTC.

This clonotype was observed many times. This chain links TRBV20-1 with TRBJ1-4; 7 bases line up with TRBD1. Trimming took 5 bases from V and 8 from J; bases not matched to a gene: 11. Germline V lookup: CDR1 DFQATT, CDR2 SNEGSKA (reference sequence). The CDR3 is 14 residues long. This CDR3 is CSAPGGTAGEKLFF. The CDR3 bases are TGCAGTGCTCCAGGGGGGACAGCGGGGGAAAAACTGTTTTTT.

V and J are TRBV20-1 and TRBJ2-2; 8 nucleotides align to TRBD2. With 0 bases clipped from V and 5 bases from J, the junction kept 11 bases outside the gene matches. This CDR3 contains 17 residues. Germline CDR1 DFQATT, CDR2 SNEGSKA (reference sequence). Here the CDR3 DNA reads TGCAGTGCTAGAGATGCCGGGGGGGGGCGCGAAACCGGGGAGCTGTTTTTT. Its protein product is CSARDAGGGRETGELFF.

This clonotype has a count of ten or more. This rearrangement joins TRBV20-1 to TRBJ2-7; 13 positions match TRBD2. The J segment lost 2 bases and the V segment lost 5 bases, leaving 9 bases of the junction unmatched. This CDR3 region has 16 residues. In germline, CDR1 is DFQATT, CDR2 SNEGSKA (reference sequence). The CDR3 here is CSAGRTSGSVPYEQYF. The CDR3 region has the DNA TGCAGTGCTGGGAGGACTAGCGGGAGTGTTCCCTACGAGCAGTACTTC.

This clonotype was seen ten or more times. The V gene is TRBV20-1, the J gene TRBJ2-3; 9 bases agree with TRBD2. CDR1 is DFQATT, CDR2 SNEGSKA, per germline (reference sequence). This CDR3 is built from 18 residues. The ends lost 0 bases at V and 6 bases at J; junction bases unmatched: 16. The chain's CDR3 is CSARDQFASGGIWDTQYF. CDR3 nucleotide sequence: TGCAGTGCTAGAGATCAGTTCGCCAGCGGGGGGATTTGGGATACGCAGTATTTT.

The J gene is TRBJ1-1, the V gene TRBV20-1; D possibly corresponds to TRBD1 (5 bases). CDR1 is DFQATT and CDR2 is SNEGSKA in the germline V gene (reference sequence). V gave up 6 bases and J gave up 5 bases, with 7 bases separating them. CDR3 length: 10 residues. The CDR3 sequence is CSARTTEAFF. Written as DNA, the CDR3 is TGCAGTGCCCGGACAACTGAAGCTTTCTTT.